These 27 T cell receptor beta chains share one sample of origin, sequenced in a study of Tregs in tolerant kidney transplant recipients (dated by TCRdb to between 2018 and 2021). The time point label for this specimen denotes: blood sample drawn before combined kidney and bone marrow transplant. The library relied on the immunoSEQ multiplex PCR assay. Drawn from immuneACCESS, this table holds only the in-frame rearrangements with V and J called that TCRdb kept. Clones are partly lost; checked studies trace under half to an unresolved V gene and leave the rest unexplained. The sample table on file contains roughly 48,000 clones. In total, the top ten clones hold around 0.8% of the sample. Sample: CD4+ T cells from blood, taken before the transplant. These receptors were collected from a human donor who received a combined kidney and bone marrow transplant.

Of note for this clone: The read terminates 3 residues before the CDR3 end, so the remaining end is supplied by the germline J gene. The V call is TRBV20-1, the J call TRBJ1-1; a weak D match, TRBD1 (5 bases). Germline lookup yields CDR1 DFQATT and CDR2 SNEGSKA (reference sequence). This CDR3 spans 13 amino acids. V lost 1 base, J lost 3 bases, and 9 bases lay in between. CDR3 sequence reads: CSARGRQYTEAFF. The DNA read from the CDR3 is TGCAGTGCTAGAGGCAGACAGTACACTGAA.

As to this clone: The CDR3 end falls 3 residues outside the read, so it is completed with the germline J gene. This sequence joins TRBV7-3 and TRBJ2-3; 7 bases line up with TRBD2. CDR1 is SGHTA and CDR2 is FQGTGA in the germline V gene. J was trimmed by 5 bases and V by 1 base; bases with no gene match: 6. CDR3 length equals 15 residues. CDR3 residues: CASSLISGTGDTQYF. The sequenced part of the CDR3 DNA is TGTGCCAGCAGCTTAATAAGCGGGACGGGAGATACG.

Regarding this clone: The read falls 3 residues short of the CDR3 end, and the missing part is taken from the germline J gene. This chain uses TRBV30 with TRBJ2-5; D unclear. V shed 4 bases and J shed 2 bases, with 5 bases lying between them. Germline CDR1 and CDR2: GTSNPN and SVGIG (reference sequence). The CDR3 totals 11 residues. The DNA read from the CDR3 is TGTGCCTGGAATTCACAAGAGACC. It translates to CAWNSQET. The whole CDR3 sequence is CAWNSQETQYF.

About this clone: The CDR3 end falls 3 residues outside the read, so it is completed with the germline J gene. The chain couples TRBV5-1 to TRBJ1-6, with D possibly being TRBD1 (5 bases). The V gene's germline CDR1 is SGHRS and CDR2 YFSETQ. V was clipped by 4 bases and J by 11 bases, with 19 bases between them. The CDR3 is made up of 15 amino acids. This CDR3 reads CASSSGQGRFAPLHF. The CDR3 DNA, read in part, is TGCGCCAGCAGCAGCGGGCAGGGAAGGTTTGCACCC. Combining the CDR3 with reference TRBV5-1 and TRBJ1-6 gives the whole variable domain KAGVTQTPRYLIKTRGQQVTLSCSPISGHRSVSWYQQTPGQGLQFLFEYFSETQRNKGNFPGRFSGRQFSNSRSEMNVSTLELGDSALYLCASSSGQGRFAPLHFGNGTRLTVT.

Regarding this clone: The CDR3 extends 3 residues past the end of the read, so its final part is completed from the germline J gene. The chain uses TRBV20-1 and TRBJ2-2, with D tentatively TRBD1 (5 bases). The CDR3 sequence is 13 residues long. V lost 1 base and J 4 bases, leaving 7 bases between the germline ends. Germline values: CDR1 DFQATT, CDR2 SNEGSKA (reference sequence). CDR3 residues: CSARGTITGELFF. CDR3 bases read: TGCAGTGCTAGAGGGACAATCACCGGGGAG.

Concerning this clone: The CDR3 is cut off 3 residues early in the read; its end comes from the germline J gene. The chain is built from TRBV18 and TRBJ1-2; D unclear. V shed 1 base and J shed 0 bases, with 9 bases lying between them. The V gene's germline CDR1 is KGHSH and CDR2 LQKENI. This CDR3 contains 15 residues. Partial CDR3 DNA: TGTGCCAGCTCACCACTCGAGACTCCTAACTATGGC. Its translation is CASSPLETPNYG. The complete CDR3 reads CASSPLETPNYGYTF.

This clone is deemed medium-sized by its frequency. The CDR3 is cut off 3 residues early in the read; its end comes from the germline J gene. The chain is built from TRBV20-1 and TRBJ2-1; 11 bases match TRBD2. V trimming: 3 bases; J trimming: 6 bases; junction bases outside the gene matches: 13. Germline V gene sequence: CDR1 DFQATT, CDR2 SNEGSKA (reference sequence). The CDR3 has 17 residues. The CDR3 DNA, read in part, is TGCAGTGCTAGTGGGGGATCCGGGACTAGCGGCATCAATGAG. Translated: CSASGGSGTSGINE. The whole CDR3 is CSASGGSGTSGINEQFF.

Points on this clone: Other nucleotide sequences in the sample specify the same CDR3. The DNA read from the CDR3 is TGCGCCAGCAGCTCGGGACAACCGAACACTGAA. Protein sequence: CASSSGQPNTE. The full CDR3 protein reads CASSSGQPNTEAFF. This rearrangement joins TRBV5-1 to TRBJ1-1; D might be TRBD1 (6 bases). Read data end 3 residues before the CDR3 end; the end is taken from the germline J gene. Germline CDR1 is SGHRS and CDR2 is YFSETQ. The CDR3 has 14 amino acids. The ends were cut back, 3 bases at V and 1 base at J, with 10 bases in the middle.

To note about this clone: Sequencing ends 3 residues short of the CDR3 end; the germline J gene provides the rest. The chain couples TRBV5-1 to TRBJ2-5, with D uncertain. The CDR3 loop spans 14 amino acids. CDR1 and CDR2 from the germline V gene are SGHRS and YFSETQ. Between the trimmed V and J ends, which lost 2 bases and 0 bases, there was a span of 8 bases. CDR3 bases read: TGCGCCAGCAGCTTAACCCCAGACCAAGAGACC. Its translation is CASSLTPDQET. The CDR3 reads in full as CASSLTPDQETQYF.

Remarks on this clone: The read is 3 residues too short to cover the CDR3 end, so that end is filled in from the germline J gene. The rearrangement links TRBV18 to TRBJ1-1; 7 bases align to TRBD1. The trim removed 3 bases at V and 0 bases at J, leaving 10 bases unmatched. Germline V gives CDR1 KGHSH, CDR2 LQKENI. The CDR3 runs to 17 residues. CDR3 DNA, as far as it was read: TGTGCCAGCTCACCCGGGACAGCGATCTCTATGAACACTGAA. As protein: CASSPGTAISMNTE. The CDR3 in its entirety is CASSPGTAISMNTEAFF. Looking up the rest from reference TRBV18 and TRBJ1-1 gives the full variable domain: NAGVMQNPRHLVRRRGQEARLRCSPMKGHSHVYWYRQLPEEGLKFMVYLQKENIIDESGMPKERFSAEFPKEGPSILRIQQVVRGDSAAYFCASSPGTAISMNTEAFFGQGTRLTVV.

Comments on this clone: The read ends 3 residues early relative to the CDR3; the germline J gene fills the gap. This chain uses TRBV5-1 with TRBJ1-4; 8 positions agree with TRBD1. Unmatched junction bases numbered 12, after V lost 4 bases and J lost 4 bases. Germline V CDR1 and CDR2: SGHRS, YFSETQ. The CDR3 contains 17 residues. The CDR3 DNA, read in part, is TGCGCCAGCAGCCCATTTGCCGGGACAGGTTATAATGAAAAA. Amino acids: CASSPFAGTGYNEK. The complete CDR3 sequence is CASSPFAGTGYNEKLFF.

About this clone itself: The read ends 3 residues shy of where the CDR3 ends; the end is completed using the germline J gene. The V and J genes are TRBV20-1 and TRBJ1-5, with D possibly TRBD1 on 6 matching bases. V shed 4 bases and J shed 3 bases, with 10 bases lying between them. The CDR3 is 13 amino acids. Germline values: CDR1 DFQATT, CDR2 SNEGSKA (reference sequence). The sequenced part of the CDR3 DNA is TGCAGTGCTACCCGGGACAACAATCAGCCC. It yields the protein CSATRDNNQP. The full CDR3 is CSATRDNNQPQHF.

On this clone itself: With the read ending 3 residues before the CDR3 end, the germline J gene is used to fill in that end. V and J are TRBV7-2 and TRBJ2-5; 8 bases line up with TRBD2. CDR1 SGHTA and CDR2 FQGNSA come from the germline V gene. J gave up 3 bases and V 6 bases, and 3 bases lay outside the gene matches. The CDR3 spans 13 residues. The covered CDR3 bases are TGTGCCAGCAGACTAGCGGTAAAAGAGACC. This gives the protein CASRLAVKET. The full CDR3 protein is CASRLAVKETQYF.

With respect to this clone: The CDR3 end is not reached by the read, which stops 3 residues before it; the germline J gene fills it in. The genes are TRBV19 and TRBJ1-6; D uncertain. Germline assignment: CDR1 LNHDA and CDR2 SQIVND (reference sequence). The V and J ends lost 7 bases and 8 bases respectively, with 21 bases between them. The CDR3 totals 16 residues. The part of the CDR3 DNA that was read is TGTGCCAGTACCGCCGCCGCCAGTCCCTTATATTCACCC. It codes for CASTAAASPLYSP. In full, the CDR3 is CASTAAASPLYSPLHF.

Remarks on this clone: With the read ending 3 residues before the CDR3 end, the germline J gene is used to fill in that end. This chain connects TRBV2 to TRBJ2-3, with 8 bases matching TRBD2. Germline V gene data show CDR1 as SNHLY and CDR2 as FYNNEI. This CDR3 is 15 amino acids long. V shed 1 base and J 4 bases; nucleotides not matched to a gene: 4. The CDR3 region is CASSEEAGGSDTQYF. Partial CDR3 DNA: TGTGCCAGCAGTGAAGAGGCGGGAGGATCAGATACG.

Concerning this clone itself: Read coverage stops 3 residues before the CDR3 terminus; the germline J gene supplies the remainder. The rearrangement links TRBV29-1 to TRBJ2-1, with D perhaps TRBD1 (7 bases). The germline V and J ends were trimmed by 4 bases and 9 bases, with 16 bases remaining between them. The CDR3 consists of 13 residues. Germline V gene data show CDR1 as SQVTM and CDR2 as ANQGSEA. The sequenced CDR3 bases are TGCAGCGTTGTAGGAGGGGGCGCGTCTGAG. Protein sequence: CSVVGGGASE. The full CDR3 sequence reads CSVVGGGASEQFF.

A note on this clone: Coverage ceases 3 residues before the CDR3 finishes, and the germline J gene fills in the end. V is TRBV18 and J is TRBJ2-7; D possibly corresponds to TRBD1 (6 bases). The length of the CDR3 is 13 residues. The germline V gene encodes CDR1 KGHSH and CDR2 LQKENI. The V and J ends lost 6 bases and 4 bases respectively, with 13 bases between them. The DNA read from the CDR3 is TGTGCCAGCTCCGAAAGGGACATTTACGAG. Protein sequence: CASSERDIYE. From start to end, the CDR3 is CASSERDIYEQYF.

The sequenced part of the CDR3 DNA is TGCAGTGCTACCCTAGCGGGAGATACCGAG. Its translation: CSATLAGDTE. The CDR3 as a whole reads CSATLAGDTEQYF. V usage is TRBV20-1 and J usage is TRBJ2-7; TRBD2 matches at 10 bases. The read falls 3 residues short of the CDR3 end, and the missing part is taken from the germline J gene. V lost 4 bases, J lost 6 bases, and 6 bases stayed unmatched. Per germline, CDR1 DFQATT and CDR2 SNEGSKA (reference sequence). The CDR3 has 13 amino acids.

Points on this clone: The read terminates 3 residues ahead of where the CDR3 ends, so the germline J gene completes it. V and J are TRBV20-1 and TRBJ2-1; 16 nucleotides align to TRBD2. Germline lookup yields CDR1 DFQATT and CDR2 SNEGSKA (reference sequence). Trimming at V came to 0 bases and at J to 2 bases, leaving 7 bases not matched to a gene. This CDR3 region has 19 residues. The CDR3 DNA, read in part, is TGCAGTGCTAGAGATTTGCTGGGACTAGCGGGAGGGCCCTACAATGAG. This translates into CSARDLLGLAGGPYNE. The full CDR3 sequence reads CSARDLLGLAGGPYNEQFF.

On this clone itself: The read terminates 3 residues before the CDR3 end, so the remaining end is supplied by the germline J gene. V is TRBV7-2 and J is TRBJ2-7; perhaps TRBD2 as D (5 bases). The CDR3 is 13 residues long. Per the germline V gene, CDR1 is SGHTA and CDR2 is FQGNSA. V lost 3 bases and J lost 0, with 6 bases in between. CDR3 DNA (partial): TGTGCCAGCAGCTTTGAGGGCTCCTACGAG. This translates into CASSFEGSYE. In full, the CDR3 is CASSFEGSYEQYF.

Concerning this clone itself: Sequencing ends 3 residues short of the CDR3 end; the germline J gene provides the rest. V and J are TRBV19 and TRBJ2-7; 9 bases align to TRBD1. This CDR3 is built from 16 residues. Germline V CDR1 and CDR2: LNHDA, SQIVND (reference sequence). The trim removed 4 bases at V and 2 bases at J, leaving 9 bases unmatched. The CDR3 bases that were read are TGTGCCAGTAGTAGGAAAGGGACAGGGAACACCTACGAG. Translated, it gives CASSRKGTGNTYE. In full, the CDR3 reads CASSRKGTGNTYEQYF.

CDR3 in amino acids: CSSTSRSTDTQYF. Partial CDR3 DNA: TGCAGTTCAACTAGCCGAAGCACAGATACG. The chain combines TRBV20-1 with TRBJ2-3, with D possibly matching TRBD2 (6 bases). The read ends 3 residues shy of where the CDR3 ends; the end is completed using the germline J gene. Deletions cut 8 bases from V and 0 bases from J, with 12 bases between. The germline V gene encodes CDR1 DFQATT and CDR2 SNEGSKA (reference sequence). The CDR3 consists of 13 residues.

As concerns this clone: The DNA ends 3 residues before the CDR3 does, and the rest of the CDR3 is filled in from the germline J gene. V and J are TRBV6-2 or TRBV6-3 and TRBJ2-7; tentatively, D is TRBD1 (5 bases). Trimming stripped 4 bases from V and 0 bases from J, with 10 bases between. The CDR3 loop spans 14 amino acids. Germline V gene lookup returns CDR1 MNHEY and CDR2 SVGEGT. The CDR3 DNA, read in part, is TGTGCCAGCAGTTGGGGCAGAAGCTCCTACGAG. Its translation is CASSWGRSSYE. The entire CDR3 reads CASSWGRSSYEQYF.

As concerns this clone: The CDR3 is cut off 3 residues early in the read; its end comes from the germline J gene. V gene TRBV7-2 combines with J gene TRBJ1-5; D not certain. This CDR3 is built from 15 residues. Trimming shortened V by 1 base and J by 0 bases, and 7 bases separated the two germline ends. Per germline, CDR1 SGHTA and CDR2 FQGNSA. The covered CDR3 bases are TGTGCCAGCAGCTTAGTACAAGGTAGCAATCAGCCC. It specifies CASSLVQGSNQP. The entire CDR3 protein is CASSLVQGSNQPQHF.

Concerning this clone: The read stops 3 residues short of the end of the CDR3; the missing end is completed from the germline J gene. The V call is TRBV18, the J call TRBJ1-2; 9 bases align to TRBD1. This CDR3 region has 16 residues. Losses at the gene ends were 0 bases for V and 2 bases for J; bases not matched to a gene: 4. Germline-derived CDR1 and CDR2 are KGHSH and LQKENI. CDR3: CASSPPGQGLNYGYTF. The CDR3 DNA, read in part, is TGTGCCAGCTCACCACCCGGACAGGGGCTGAACTATGGC.

Comment on this clone: The read terminates 3 residues before the CDR3 end, so the remaining end is supplied by the germline J gene. V usage is TRBV20-1 and J usage is TRBJ1-5, with D perhaps matching TRBD1 (5 bases). The CDR3 loop spans 13 amino acids. Germline assignment: CDR1 DFQATT and CDR2 SNEGSKA (reference sequence). V was pared by 1 base and J by 4 bases, with 8 bases between. The CDR3 reads CSARATVNQPQHF. CDR3 DNA, as far as it was read: TGCAGTGCTAGAGCGACAGTAAATCAGCCC.

As concerns this clone: The read ends 3 residues early relative to the CDR3; the germline J gene fills the gap. V usage is TRBV19 and J usage is TRBJ1-1; the D is unclear. This CDR3 is built from 13 residues. The V and J ends lost 1 base and 5 bases respectively, with 8 bases between them. Germline-derived CDR1 and CDR2 are LNHDA and SQIVND (reference sequence). The DNA read from the CDR3 is TGTGCCAGTAGTATAGTTCAGGAAACTGAA. This sequence encodes CASSIVQETE. In full, the CDR3 is CASSIVQETEAFF. Looking up the rest from reference TRBV19 and TRBJ1-1 gives the full variable domain: DGGITQSPKYLFRKEGQNVTLSCEQNLNHDAMYWYRQDPGQGLRLIYYSQIVNDFQKGDIAEGYSVSREKKESFPLTVTSAQKNPTAFYLCASSIVQETEAFFGQGTRLTVV.